This TCR beta chain was retrieved from a study of CD8 T cells in Susac syndrome. With random hexamers, reverse transcription was performed on about 0.5 to 1 ug of RNA. It was immunoSEQ multiplex PCR that amplified TCR beta CDR3 across 54 Vbeta and 13 Jbeta. TCRdb reprocessed the immunoSEQ multiplex PCR reads via MiXCR and lists one record per CDR3 protein. Of just over 150,000 distinct CDR3 sequences in the sample, 95% to 96% were seen once. The study sequenced TCR beta in blood CD8+ and CD4+ T cells. Germline CDR1 and CDR2: DFQATT and SNEGSKA (reference sequence). This CDR3 has 13 amino acids. The V gene end was trimmed by 0 bases and the J gene end by 8 bases; junction bases not matched to a gene: 5.

This chain connects TRBV20-1 to TRBJ1-2; 8 bases are shared with TRBD1. The source is a human donor with multiple sclerosis. The sample comprised CD8+ T cells from PBMCs. Here the CDR3 DNA reads TGCAGTGCTAGAGATCCAGGGGGCTGGGGCTACACCTTC. Encoded protein: CSARDPGGWGYTF.